This is a list of T cell receptor beta chains from one sample in a study of cytomegalovirus exposure and HLA in healthy donors. Assay: immunoSEQ multiplex PCR; the TCRdb copy retains only in-frame clones and omits some. The table includes about 140,000 clones, approximately 80% detected once. Sequencing input: PBMCs. The receptors were gathered from a woman in her thirties or forties in good health and CMV-seropositive. Both conserved end residues are part of each CDR3. D genes are given only for firm matches. Size is stated for part of the rows, as once, few or many counts, or as a class when the clone is expanded.

size,V,D,J,DNA,CDR3
-,TRBV12-5,-,TRBJ2-1,TGTGCTAGTGGTTTGACGGGAGTGGGATCCTACAATGAGCAGTTCTTC,CASGLTGVGSYNEQFF
-,TRBV9,TRBD1,TRBJ1-2,TGTGCCAGCGCTTCAGGGGGATTCTATGGCTACACCTTC,CASASGGFYGYTF
few,TRBV28,TRBD1,TRBJ2-7,TGTGCCAGCAGCCCAGGACAGGGGCCCGAGCAGTACTTC,CASSPGQGPEQYF
-,TRBV7-3,TRBD2,TRBJ2-5,TGTGCCAGCCGGGGGGGTGGGTTAGGAGAGACCCAGTACTTC,CASRGGGLGETQYF
few,TRBV5-1,-,TRBJ2-7,TGCGCCAGCAGCTTGGAACTTGGGCCCTACGAGCAGTACTTC,CASSLELGPYEQYF
few,TRBV6-5,-,TRBJ1-5,TGTGCCAGCAGTCTCCGGGGTAATAGCAATCAGCCCCAGCATTTT,CASSLRGNSNQPQHF
few,TRBV5-6,-,TRBJ1-4,TGTGCCAGCAGATGGACAGCAAATGAAAAACTGTTTTTT,CASRWTANEKLFF
-,TRBV10-3,TRBD1,TRBJ1-1,TGTGCCACCTGGACAGGAATCACTGAAGCTTTCTTT,CATWTGITEAFF
-,TRBV27,TRBD2,TRBJ2-1,TGTGCCAGCAGTCTTGGACTAGCTTACAATGAGCAGTTCTTC,CASSLGLAYNEQFF
-,TRBV7-3,-,TRBJ2-4,TGTGCCGGATGGACAGCCTATTTATCCAAAAACATTCAGTACTTC,CAGWTAYLSKNIQYF
-,TRBV19,-,TRBJ2-1,TGTGCCAGTAGCGCCCCGGGGGGCAAGTACAATGAGCAGTTCTTC,CASSAPGGKYNEQFF
-,TRBV23-1,-,TRBJ2-7,TGCGCCAGCAGTCAATACAGGGTCCACGAGCAGTACTTC,CASSQYRVHEQYF
-,TRBV28,TRBD1,TRBJ2-2,TGTGCCAGCAGTTTAGGTGGACAGGCGAACACCGGGGAGCTGTTTTTT,CASSLGGQANTGELFF
-,TRBV19,-,TRBJ1-1,TGTGCCAGTAGTATTACGGGGAACACTGAAGCTTTCTTT,CASSITGNTEAFF
-,TRBV28,-,TRBJ2-7,TGTGCCAGCATCCTCTTGAAGGGAGGAACCCACGAGCAGTACTTC,CASILLKGGTHEQYF
once,TRBV9,-,TRBJ2-5,TGTGCCAGCAGCGCCGGGATTCACGGGGAGACCCAGTACTTC,CASSAGIHGETQYF
-,TRBV7-9,TRBD1,TRBJ2-5,TGTGCCAGCAGCTTCTGGACAGGGGGCGAAGAGACCCAGTACTTC,CASSFWTGGEETQYF
-,TRBV7-3,TRBD2,TRBJ2-3,TGTGCCAGCAGCTTAGGTAGCGGGGGGGGCACAGATACGCAGTATTTT,CASSLGSGGGTDTQYF
-,TRBV7-2,-,TRBJ1-2,TGTGCCAGCAGCGCGGGACCCTATGGCTACACCTTC,CASSAGPYGYTF
-,TRBV7-3,TRBD2,TRBJ2-3,TGTGCCAGCAGCCCAAGGCGGGGGGGCAGTACAGATACGCAGTATTTT,CASSPRRGGSTDTQYF
-,TRBV9,TRBD2,TRBJ2-7,TGTGCCAGCAGCCCCCGGGGGACTAGTTCGTCCGAGCAGTACTTC,CASSPRGTSSSEQYF
-,TRBV9,-,TRBJ1-3,TGTGCCAGCAGCGTAGATGGGAGACCTGGAAACACCATATATTTT,CASSVDGRPGNTIYF